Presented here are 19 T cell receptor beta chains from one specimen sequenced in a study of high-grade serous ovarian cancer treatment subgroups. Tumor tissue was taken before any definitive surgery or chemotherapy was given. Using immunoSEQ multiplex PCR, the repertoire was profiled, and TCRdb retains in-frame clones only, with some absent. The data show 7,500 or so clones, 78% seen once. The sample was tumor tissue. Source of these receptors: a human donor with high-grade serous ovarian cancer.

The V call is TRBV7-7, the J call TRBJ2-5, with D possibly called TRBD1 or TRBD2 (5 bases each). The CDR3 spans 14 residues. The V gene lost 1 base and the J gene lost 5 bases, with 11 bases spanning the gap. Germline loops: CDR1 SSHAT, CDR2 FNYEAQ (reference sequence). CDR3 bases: TGTGCCAGCAGCTTAGGGGGGTCGGGGGAGACCCAGTACTTC. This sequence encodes CASSLGGSGETQYF.

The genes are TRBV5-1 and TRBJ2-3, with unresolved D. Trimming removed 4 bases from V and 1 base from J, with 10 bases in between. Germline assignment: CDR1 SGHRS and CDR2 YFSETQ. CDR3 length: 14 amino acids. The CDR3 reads CASSPILGTDTQYF. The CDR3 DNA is TGCGCCAGCAGCCCTATACTTGGCACAGATACGCAGTATTTT.

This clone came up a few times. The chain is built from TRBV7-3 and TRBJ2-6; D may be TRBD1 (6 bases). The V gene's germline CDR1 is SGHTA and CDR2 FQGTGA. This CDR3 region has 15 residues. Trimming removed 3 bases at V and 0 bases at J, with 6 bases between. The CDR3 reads CASSLDSSGANVLTF. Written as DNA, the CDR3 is TGTGCCAGCAGCTTGGACAGCTCTGGGGCCAACGTCCTGACTTTC.

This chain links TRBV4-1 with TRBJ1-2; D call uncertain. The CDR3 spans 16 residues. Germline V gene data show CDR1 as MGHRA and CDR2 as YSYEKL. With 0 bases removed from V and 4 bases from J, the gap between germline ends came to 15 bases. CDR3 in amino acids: CASSQDPSGFGYGYTF. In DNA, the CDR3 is TGCGCCAGCAGCCAAGACCCCTCGGGGTTTGGCTATGGCTACACCTTC.

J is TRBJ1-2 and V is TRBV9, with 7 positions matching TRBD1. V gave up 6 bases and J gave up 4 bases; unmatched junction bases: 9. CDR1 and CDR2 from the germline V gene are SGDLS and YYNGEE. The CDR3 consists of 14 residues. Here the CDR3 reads CASTATGAFYGYTF. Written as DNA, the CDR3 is TGTGCCAGCACCGCTACAGGGGCCTTCTATGGCTACACCTTC.

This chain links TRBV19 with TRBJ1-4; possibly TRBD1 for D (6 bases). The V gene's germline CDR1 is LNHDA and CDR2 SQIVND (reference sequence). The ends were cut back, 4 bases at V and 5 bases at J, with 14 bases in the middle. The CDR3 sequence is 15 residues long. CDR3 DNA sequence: TGTGCCAGTAGTAGCCCGGGACATTCCAATGAAAAACTGTTTTTT. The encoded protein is CASSSPGHSNEKLFF.

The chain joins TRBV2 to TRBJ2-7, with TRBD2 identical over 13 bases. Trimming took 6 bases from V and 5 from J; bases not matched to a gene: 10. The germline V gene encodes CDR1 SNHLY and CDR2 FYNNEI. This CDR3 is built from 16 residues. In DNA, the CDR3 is TGTGCCAGCAGCTTCACTAGCGGGGGGGCCCGGAACGAGCAGTACTTC. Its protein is CASSFTSGGARNEQYF.

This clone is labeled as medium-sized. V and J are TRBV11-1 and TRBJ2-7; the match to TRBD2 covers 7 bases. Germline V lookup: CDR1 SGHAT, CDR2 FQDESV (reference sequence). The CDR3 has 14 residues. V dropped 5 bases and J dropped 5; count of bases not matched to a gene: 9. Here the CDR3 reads CASSPRPAGNEQYF. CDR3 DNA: TGTGCCAGCAGCCCGCGGCCAGCGGGGAACGAGCAGTACTTC. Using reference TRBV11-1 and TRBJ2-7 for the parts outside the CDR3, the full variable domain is EAEVAQSPRYKITEKSQAVAFWCDPISGHATLYWYRQILGQGPELLVQFQDESVVDDSQLPKDRFSAERLKGVDSTLKIQPAELGDSAMYLCASSPRPAGNEQYFGPGTRLTVT.

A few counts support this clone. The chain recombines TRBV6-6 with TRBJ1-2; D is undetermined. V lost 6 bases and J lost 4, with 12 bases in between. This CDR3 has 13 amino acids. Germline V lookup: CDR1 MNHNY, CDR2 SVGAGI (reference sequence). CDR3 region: CASREETAYGYTF. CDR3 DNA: TGTGCCAGCAGGGAGGAGACGGCCTATGGCTACACCTTC.

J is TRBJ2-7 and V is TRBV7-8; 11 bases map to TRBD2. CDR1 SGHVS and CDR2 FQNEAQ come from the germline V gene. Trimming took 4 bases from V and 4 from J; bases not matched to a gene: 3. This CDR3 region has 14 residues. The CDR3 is CASSSTSGVYEQYF. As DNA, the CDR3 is TGTGCCAGCAGCTCGACTAGCGGGGTTTACGAGCAGTACTTC.

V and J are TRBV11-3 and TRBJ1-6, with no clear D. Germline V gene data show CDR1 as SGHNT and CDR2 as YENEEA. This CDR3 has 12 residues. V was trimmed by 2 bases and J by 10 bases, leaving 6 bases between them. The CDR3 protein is CASSLMSSPLHF. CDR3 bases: TGTGCCAGCAGCTTAATGAGCTCACCCCTCCACTTT.

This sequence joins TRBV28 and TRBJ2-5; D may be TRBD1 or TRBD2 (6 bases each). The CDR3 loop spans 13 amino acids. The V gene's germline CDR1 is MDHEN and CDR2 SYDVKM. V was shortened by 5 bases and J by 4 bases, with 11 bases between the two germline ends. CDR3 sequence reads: CASSPQGGETQYF. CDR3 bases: TGTGCCAGCAGTCCACAGGGAGGAGAGACCCAGTACTTC.

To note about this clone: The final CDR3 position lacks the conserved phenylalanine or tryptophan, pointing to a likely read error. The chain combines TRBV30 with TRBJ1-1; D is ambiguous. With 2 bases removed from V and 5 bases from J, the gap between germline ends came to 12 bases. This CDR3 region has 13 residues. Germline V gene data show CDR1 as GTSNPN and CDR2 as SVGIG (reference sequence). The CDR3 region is CAWSPRGATEAFL. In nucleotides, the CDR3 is TGTGCCTGGAGTCCTCGGGGTGCGACTGAAGCTTTCCTT.

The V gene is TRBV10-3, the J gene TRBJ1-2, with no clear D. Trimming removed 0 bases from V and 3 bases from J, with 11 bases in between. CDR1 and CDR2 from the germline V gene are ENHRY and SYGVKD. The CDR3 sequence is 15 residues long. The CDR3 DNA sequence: TGTGCCATCAGTGAGTCGATGCCAGTCTACTATGGCTACACCTTC. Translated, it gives CAISESMPVYYGYTF.

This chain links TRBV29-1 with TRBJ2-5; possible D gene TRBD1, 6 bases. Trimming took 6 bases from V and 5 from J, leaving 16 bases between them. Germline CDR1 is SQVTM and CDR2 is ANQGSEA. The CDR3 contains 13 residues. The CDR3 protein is CSVGYTGSETQYF. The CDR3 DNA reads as TGCAGCGTAGGGTACACAGGGTCCGAGACCCAGTACTTC.

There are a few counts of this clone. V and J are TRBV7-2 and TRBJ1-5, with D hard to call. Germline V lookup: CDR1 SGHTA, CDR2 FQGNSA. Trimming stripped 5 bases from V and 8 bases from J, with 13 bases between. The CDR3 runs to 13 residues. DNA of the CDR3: TGTGCCAGCAGCGCGCAAGGGATCAAGCCCCAGCATTTT. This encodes CASSAQGIKPQHF. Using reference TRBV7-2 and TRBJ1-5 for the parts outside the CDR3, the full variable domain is GAGVSQSPSNKVTEKGKDVELRCDPISGHTALYWYRQSLGQGLEFLIYFQGNSAPDKSGLPSDRFSAERTGGSVSTLTIQRTQQEDSAVYLCASSAQGIKPQHFGDGTRLSIL.

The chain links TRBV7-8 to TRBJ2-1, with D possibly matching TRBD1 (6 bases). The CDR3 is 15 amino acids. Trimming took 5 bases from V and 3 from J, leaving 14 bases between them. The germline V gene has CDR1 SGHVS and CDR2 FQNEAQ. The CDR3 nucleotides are TGTGCCAGCAGCGTCGACAGGAGTGGCTACAATGAGCAGTTCTTC. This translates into CASSVDRSGYNEQFF.

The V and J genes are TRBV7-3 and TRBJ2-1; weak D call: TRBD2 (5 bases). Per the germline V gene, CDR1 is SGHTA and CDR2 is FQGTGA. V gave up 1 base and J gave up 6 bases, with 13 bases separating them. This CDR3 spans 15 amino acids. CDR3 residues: CASSLIRGQANEQFF. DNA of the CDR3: TGTGCCAGCAGCTTAATCCGCGGGCAGGCCAATGAGCAGTTCTTC.

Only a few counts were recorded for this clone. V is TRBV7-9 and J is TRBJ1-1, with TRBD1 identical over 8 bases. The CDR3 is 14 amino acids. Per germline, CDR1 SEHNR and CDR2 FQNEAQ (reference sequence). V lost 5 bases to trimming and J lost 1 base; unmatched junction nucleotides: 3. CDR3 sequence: CASSLTGANTEAFF. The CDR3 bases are TGTGCCAGCAGCCTGACAGGGGCGAACACTGAAGCTTTCTTT.